This TCR beta chain was captured by sequencing in a study of HIV-infected patients and healthy controls. TCRdb re-analysed the 5' RACE reads in MiXCR, keeping a single row per CDR3 protein. The sample carries under 20,000 distinct CDR3 sequences, about 17% recorded once. This clonotype originated in a human donor in good health. What was sequenced was CD8+ T cells from blood.

CDR3 amino acids: CASSLRAGRPNEQFF. CDR3 nucleotide sequence: TGTGCCAGCAGCTTAAGGGCAGGGAGACCTAATGAGCAGTTCTTC. The chain has TRBV11-1 and TRBJ2-1; either TRBD1 or TRBD2 may fit D (5 bases each). Germline V lookup: CDR1 SGHAT, CDR2 FQDESV (reference sequence). V lost 2 bases, J lost 7 bases, and 15 bases lay in between. This CDR3 contains 15 residues.